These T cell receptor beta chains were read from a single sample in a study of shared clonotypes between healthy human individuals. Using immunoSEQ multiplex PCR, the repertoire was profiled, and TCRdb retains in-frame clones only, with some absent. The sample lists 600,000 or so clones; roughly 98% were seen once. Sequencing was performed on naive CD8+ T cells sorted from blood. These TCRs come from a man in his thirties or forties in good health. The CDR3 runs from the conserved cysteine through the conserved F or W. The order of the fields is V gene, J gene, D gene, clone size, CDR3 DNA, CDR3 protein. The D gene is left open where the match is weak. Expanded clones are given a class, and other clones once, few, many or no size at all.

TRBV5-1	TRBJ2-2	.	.	TGCGCCAGCAGCTCCCCTCGTAATACAGGGACGAACACCGGGGAGCTGTTTTTT	CASSSPRNTGTNTGELFF
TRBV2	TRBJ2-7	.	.	TGTGCCAGCAGCGAAGAGGGGAGCTACGAGCAGTACTTC	CASSEEGSYEQYF
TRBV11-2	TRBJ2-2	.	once	TGTGCCAGCAGCTTAGGCCAATCCGGCACCGGGGAGCTGTTTTTT	CASSLGQSGTGELFF
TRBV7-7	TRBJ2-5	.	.	TGTGCCAGCAGCACCGCGTCCGAGGGGCTGGAGACCCAGTACTTC	CASSTASEGLETQYF
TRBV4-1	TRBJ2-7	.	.	TGCGCCAGCAGCCACAATAGCGACGAGCAGTACTTC	CASSHNSDEQYF
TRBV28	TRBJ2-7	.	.	TGTGCCAGCAGTCGGACAGACCGACCCTACGAGCAGTACTTC	CASSRTDRPYEQYF
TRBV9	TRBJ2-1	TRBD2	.	TGTGCCAGCAGCATAGCGGGAGACGCCTACAATGAGCAGTTCTTC	CASSIAGDAYNEQFF
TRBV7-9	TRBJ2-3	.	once	TGTGCCAGCAGCTTTATTTTTGGGTCTAGCACAGATACGCAGTATTTT	CASSFIFGSSTDTQYF
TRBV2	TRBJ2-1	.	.	TGTGCCAGCAGGGGGGGACGGTTTGAGCAGTTCTTC	CASRGGRFEQFF
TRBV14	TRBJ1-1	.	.	TGTGCCAGCAGCCAAGATAGGGGCACTGAAGCTTTCTTT	CASSQDRGTEAFF
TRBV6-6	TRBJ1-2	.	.	TGTGCCAGCAGTTACTTCAAGACAGGCACGTATGGCTACACCTTC	CASSYFKTGTYGYTF
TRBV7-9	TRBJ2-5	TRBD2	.	TGTGCCAGCAGCTTCCGACTAGCGGGAGTCGAGGAGACCCAGTACTTC	CASSFRLAGVEETQYF